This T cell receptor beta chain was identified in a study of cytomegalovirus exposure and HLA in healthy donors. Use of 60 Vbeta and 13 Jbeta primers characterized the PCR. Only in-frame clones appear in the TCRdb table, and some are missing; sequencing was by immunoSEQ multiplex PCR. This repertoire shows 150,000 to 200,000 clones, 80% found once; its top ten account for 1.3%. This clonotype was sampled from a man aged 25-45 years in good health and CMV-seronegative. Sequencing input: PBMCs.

CDR3 sequence: CASSEFGQGDYGYTF. CDR3 sequence (DNA): TGCGCCAGCAGTGAATTTGGACAGGGCGACTATGGCTACACCTTC. The chain couples TRBV10-2 to TRBJ1-2; TRBD1 aligns across 8 bases. This CDR3 region has 15 residues. Germline V gives CDR1 WSHSY, CDR2 SAAADI. The J segment lost 3 bases and the V segment lost 3 bases, leaving 6 bases of the junction unmatched.